The entry below gives a single T cell receptor beta chain sequence along with its context. The same CDR3 also results from other DNA sequences found in this sample. The data stem from a study of cytomegalovirus exposure and HLA in healthy donors. Germline CDR1 reads SGHRS; CDR2 reads YFSETQ. The CDR3 is made up of 13 amino acids. V was pared by 0 bases and J by 3 bases, with 6 bases between. The data were produced by immunoSEQ multiplex PCR, yet TCRdb's version contains in-frame clones alone and is incomplete. The profile shows about 170,000 clones, less than 90% of them singletons. The gene calls are TRBV5-1 and TRBJ1-2, with D hard to call. This TCR came from a woman in her twenties or thirties in good health and CMV-seronegative. Sequenced material: PBMCs. The CDR3 DNA is TGCGCCAGCAGCTTGGAGGCATACTATGGCTACACCTTC. This encodes CASSLEAYYGYTF.